This record concerns one T cell receptor beta chain sequence. Its cognate antigen has yet to be identified. Nothing much larger sits one base from this clone, and base qualities are not available. Each collaborating institution followed its own protocols to collect whole blood in K2EDTA tubes. For TCRbeta analysis, collaborators shipped samples in one of three forms: frozen whole blood, isolated PBMCs, or DNA extracted from either of those sample types. The source of the sample is a study of blood T cell repertoires in COVID-19 (dated by TCRdb to 2020 to 2022). Turning to the overall study: Samples from collaborators originated in the United States, Italy and Spain and spanned both the acute and convalescent phases of COVID-19. A de-identified subject ID, COVID-19 status, age in years and sex were almost always included in the sample metadata. The material from the prospective study consisted of cDNA or gDNA derived from T cells, B-cell-depleted T cells, or PBMCs. The samples were drawn from two sources: the first 160 participants of the ongoing ImmuneRACE study, and over 1,000 subjects contributed by 6 global collaborators. Where HLA class I and class II types were available, the types were taken from metadata supplied by the sample provider, not from assay-based typing. The dataset comprised deeply sampled blood TCRbeta repertoires from subjects exposed to, actively infected with, or recovered from COVID-19. A freely available public database, intended as a resource for researchers studying the immune response to SARS-CoV-2, is where the repertoires were released.

TCRbeta CDR3 regions were amplified from genomic DNA using the immunoSEQ Assay, a bias-controlled multiplex PCR. The original methods were these. The number of nucleated cells in each sample was estimated by amplification of reference gene primers within the assay. Sequence reads were collapsed and filtered to measure the absolute abundance of every unique TCRbeta CDR3 rearrangement. For each sample, productive Simpson clonality was calculated by taking the square root of Simpson's diversity index across productive rearrangements. TCRdb carries this immuneACCESS record with in-frame sequences only. Its versions omit some clonotypes, under half of them owing to an unresolved V gene in the studies checked, with the rest unexplained. Clone size and V and J calls were adopted from that table, with D and trimming inferred from the DNA. In this sample the table shows some 130,000 clones, approximately 80% of which occur a single time. The ten biggest clones cover roughly 9.7% of the sample.

Cut back by 2 bases and 5 bases, the V and J ends lie 27 bases apart. From the germline V gene (reference sequence), CDR1 is WNHNN and CDR2 is SYGVQD. Reading from cysteine to phenylalanine, the CDR3 counts 19 amino acids. The entry retains the CDR3 DNA only, 57 bases that are in frame from base 1. What the research found in general, with its limitations: The amount of clinical and demographic metadata varied by source and participant and was provided uncurated.

The specimen sequenced was peripheral blood. The sequence was collected from a man between 35 and 55 years old with active or convalescent COVID-19. Here the chain combines TRBV10-1 and TRBJ2-5; the D region possibly corresponds to TRBD2 (6 bases align). The base sequence is TGCGCCAGCAGTGAGGACCACCCACCTGTAGCGGTTCGTGAGGAGACCCAGTACTTC. It translates to CASSEDHPPVAVREETQYF.